This T cell receptor beta chain originates from a study of cytomegalovirus exposure and HLA in healthy donors. Study-level findings and limits: Immune exposure information available was restricted to CMV serostatus. CMV antigen specificity was confirmed in vitro for three CMV-associated chains. A later analysis reportedly found that, within productive TCRs, an Asian-associated ancestry cluster had fewer N-insertions than the mean observed across the roughly 670 donors.

In the case of this clone: Its antigen is not identified.

Germline assignment: CDR1 SGHVS and CDR2 FNYEAQ. The CDR3 totals 14 residues. V lost 0 bases and J lost 4; bases outside the gene matches: 3. PCR amplification relied on 60 Vbeta primers (plus 13 Jbeta primers). The repertoire was sequenced with immunoSEQ multiplex PCR; TCRdb's copy has only in-frame clones and lacks some. The sample comprises 200,000 to 250,000 clones, 75% to 85% of which are singletons, and less than 3.5% rests with the top ten. Sequencing was done on a sample of PBMCs. This clonotype was obtained from a woman aged 60 to 75 in good health and CMV-seropositive. The chain is built from TRBV7-6 and TRBJ2-7; 7 bases fit TRBD1. CDR3: CASSLAEQGYEQYF. CDR3 bases: TGTGCCAGCAGCTTAGCGGAACAGGGGTACGAGCAGTACTTC.